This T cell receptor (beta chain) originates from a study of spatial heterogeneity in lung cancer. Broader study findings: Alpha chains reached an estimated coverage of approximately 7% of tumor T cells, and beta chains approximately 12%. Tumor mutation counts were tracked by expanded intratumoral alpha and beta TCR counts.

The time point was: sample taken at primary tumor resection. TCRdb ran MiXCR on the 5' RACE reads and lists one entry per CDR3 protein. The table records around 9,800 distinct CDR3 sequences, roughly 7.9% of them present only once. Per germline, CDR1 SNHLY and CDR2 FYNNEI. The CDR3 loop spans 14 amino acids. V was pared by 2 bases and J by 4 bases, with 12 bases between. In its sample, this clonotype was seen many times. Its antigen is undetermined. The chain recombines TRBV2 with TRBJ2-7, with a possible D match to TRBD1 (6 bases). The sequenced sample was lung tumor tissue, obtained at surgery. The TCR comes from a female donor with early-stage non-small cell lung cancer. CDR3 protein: CASSETGLGYEQYF. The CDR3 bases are TGTGCCAGCAGTGAAACAGGGTTGGGGTACGAGCAGTACTTC. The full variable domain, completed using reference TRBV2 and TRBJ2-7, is EPEVTQTPSHQVTQMGQEVILRCVPISNHLYFYWYRQILGQKVEFLVSFYNNEISEKSEIFDDQFSVERPDGSNFTLKIRSTKLEDSAMYFCASSETGLGYEQYFGPGTRLTVT.